This T cell receptor (beta chain) was retrieved from a study of neurological immune-mediated disorders. This clonotype was counted at least ten times. Each CDR3 protein gets one entry after TCRdb re-called the 5' RACE reads with MiXCR. The data contain around 90,000 distinct CDR3 sequences, about 13% of them singletons. Time point indicated: longitudinal time-point 2. The study built unsorted libraries from 2 million PBMCs kept at -80 C. Germline lookup yields CDR1 SGHRS and CDR2 YFSETQ. The V end was cut by 0 bases, the J end by 0 bases, with 7 bases between. This CDR3 is built from 14 residues. The sequenced sample consisted of PBMCs. The TCR sequence derives from a female donor with HTLV-1-associated myelopathy (HAM/TSP). V usage is TRBV5-1 and J usage is TRBJ2-7, with D unresolved. The CDR3 loop is CASSLGGLSYEQYF. The CDR3 region has the DNA TGCGCCAGCAGCTTGGGAGGTCTCTCCTACGAGCAGTACTTC.